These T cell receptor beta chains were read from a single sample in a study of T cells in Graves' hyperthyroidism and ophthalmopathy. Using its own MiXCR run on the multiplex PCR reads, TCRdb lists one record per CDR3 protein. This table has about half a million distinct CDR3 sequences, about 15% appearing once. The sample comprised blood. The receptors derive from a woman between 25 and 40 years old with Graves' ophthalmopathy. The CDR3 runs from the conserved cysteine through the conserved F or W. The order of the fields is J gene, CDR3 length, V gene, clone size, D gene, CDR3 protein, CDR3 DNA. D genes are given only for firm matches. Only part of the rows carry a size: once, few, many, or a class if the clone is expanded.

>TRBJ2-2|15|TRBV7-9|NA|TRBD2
CASIRAGVGTGELFF
TGTGCCAGCATCCGAGCGGGAGTGGGGACCGGGGAGCTGTTTTTT
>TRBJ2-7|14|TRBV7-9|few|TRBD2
CASSLLREGNEQYF
TGTGCCAGCAGCTTATTACGGGAGGGCAACGAGCAGTACTTC
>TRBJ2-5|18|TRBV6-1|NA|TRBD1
CASSPFPLQGAHQETQYF
TGTGCCAGCAGCCCTTTCCCCTTACAGGGGGCGCACCAAGAGACCCAGTACTTC
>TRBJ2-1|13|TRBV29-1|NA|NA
CSPRGLGYNEQFF
TGCAGCCCCCGGGGGTTGGGCTACAATGAGCAGTTCTTC
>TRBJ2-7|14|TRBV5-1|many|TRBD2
CASSSTAGVVEQYF
TGCGCCAGCAGCTCCACCGCGGGAGTTGTCGAGCAGTACTTC
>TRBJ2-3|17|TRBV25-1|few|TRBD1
CASSDQGEYLSTDTQYF
TGTGCCAGCAGTGATCAGGGGGAGTACCTTAGCACAGATACGCAGTATTTT
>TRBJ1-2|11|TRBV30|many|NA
CAWSPLYGYTF
TGTGCCTGGAGTCCCCTCTATGGCTACACCTTC
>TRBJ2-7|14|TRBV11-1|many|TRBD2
CASSGIERDYEQYF
TGTGCCAGCAGCGGGATTGAGCGGGACTACGAGCAGTACTTC
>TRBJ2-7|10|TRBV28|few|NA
CATENYEQYF
TGTGCCACCGAAAACTACGAGCAGTACTTC
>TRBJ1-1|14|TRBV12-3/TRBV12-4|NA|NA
CASRGTEKDTEAFF
TGTGCCAGCAGAGGGACGGAAAAGGACACTGAAGCTTTCTTT
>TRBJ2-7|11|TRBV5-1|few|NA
CASSDWSEQYF
TGCGCCAGCAGCGACTGGTCCGAGCAGTACTTC
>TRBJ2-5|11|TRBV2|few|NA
CASSDRETQYF
TGTGCCAGCAGTGATCGGGAGACCCAGTACTTC
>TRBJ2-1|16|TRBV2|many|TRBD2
CASSERLAGGMNEQFF
TGTGCCAGCAGTGAAAGGTTAGCGGGAGGTATGAATGAGCAGTTCTTC
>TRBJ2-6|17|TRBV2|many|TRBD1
CASSEVTGGPGANVLTF
TGTGCCAGCAGTGAAGTTACAGGGGGCCCTGGGGCCAACGTCCTGACTTTC
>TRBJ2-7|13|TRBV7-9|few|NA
CASTGAGSQVQYF
TGTGCCAGCACCGGGGCCGGGAGTCAGGTGCAGTACTTC
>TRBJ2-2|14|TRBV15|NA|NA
CATSRGGSTGELFF
TGTGCCACCAGCAGAGGTGGGAGCACCGGGGAGCTGTTTTTT
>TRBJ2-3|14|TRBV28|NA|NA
CASSVGGRVDTQYF
TGTGCCAGCAGCGTAGGGGGGCGAGTAGATACGCAGTATTTT
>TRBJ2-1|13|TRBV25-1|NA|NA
CASSEYGEYEQFF
TGTGCCAGCAGTGAATATGGCGAGTATGAGCAGTTCTTC
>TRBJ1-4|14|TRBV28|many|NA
CASRPQGDREKLFF
TGTGCCAGCAGGCCACAGGGAGATCGTGAAAAACTGTTTTTT
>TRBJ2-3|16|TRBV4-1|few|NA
CASSQEYRSGTDTQYF
TGCGCCAGCAGCCAAGAGTACAGAAGCGGGACAGATACGCAGTATTTT
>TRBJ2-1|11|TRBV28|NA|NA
CASSQGPEQFF
TGTGCCAGCAGTCAAGGGCCTGAGCAGTTCTTC
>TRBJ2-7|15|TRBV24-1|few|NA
CATSERRGPYNEQYF
TGTGCCACCAGCGAACGGCGCGGTCCCTACAATGAGCAGTACTTC
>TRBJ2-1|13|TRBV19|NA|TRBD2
CASSIAGVSEQFF
TGTGCCAGTAGTATCGCGGGAGTTTCTGAGCAGTTCTTC
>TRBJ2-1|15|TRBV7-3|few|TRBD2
CASSQAGGDANEQFF
TGTGCCAGCAGTCAAGCGGGAGGGGACGCGAATGAGCAGTTCTTC
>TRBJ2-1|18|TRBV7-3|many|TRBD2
CASSSGVAGGPLYNEQFF
TGTGCCAGCAGCTCCGGGGTAGCGGGAGGGCCTCTATACAATGAGCAGTTCTTC
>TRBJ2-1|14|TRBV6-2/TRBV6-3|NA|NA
CASSKPPSRNEQFF
TGTGCCAGCAGTAAACCCCCTAGTAGGAATGAGCAGTTCTTC
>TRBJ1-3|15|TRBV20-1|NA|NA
CSASFLGTHGNTIYF
TGCAGTGCTAGTTTTCTTGGGACACACGGAAACACCATATATTTT
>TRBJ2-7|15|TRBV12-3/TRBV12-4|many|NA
CASSFGGIVPYEQYF
TGTGCCAGCAGTTTCGGCGGGATAGTGCCTTACGAGCAGTACTTC